This TCR beta chain is from a study of control samples from healthy donors and cancer patients. Sequencing was performed with immunoSEQ multiplex PCR; in TCRdb, only in-frame clones are kept and a portion is missing. The sample has under 130,000 clones; 83% are singletons. Trimming shortened V by 0 bases and J by 6 bases, and 6 bases separated the two germline ends. The germline CDR1 and CDR2 sequences are SGDLS and YYNGEE. The CDR3 spans 13 residues. This clonotype was sampled from a woman aged 45-65 years in good health. Sequenced sample: blood. This rearrangement joins TRBV9 to TRBJ2-2, with D hard to call. CDR3 sequence reads: CASSVGRSGELFF. CDR3 bases: TGTGCCAGCAGCGTAGGACGCTCCGGGGAGCTGTTTTTT.